This T cell receptor beta chain was identified in a study of tumor-infiltrating lymphocytes in oesophageal squamous cell carcinoma listed by TCRdb under 2016. Based on the germline V gene, the CDR1 and CDR2 sequences are SGHVS and FNYEAQ. The CDR3 holds 14 amino acids from the cysteine to the phenylalanine. CDR3 DNA is the only sequence kept; it has 42 bases, read in frame from the first base. Library preparation was by PCR. Reads for this sample came from an Illumina HiSeq 2000. TCRdb passed the public sequencing reads through fastp at Q25 and MiXCR, retaining productive beta sequences. Merged by CDR3 protein, the rows form single entries marked with the most common genes and DNA. In all, the sample holds about 10,000 distinct CDR3 sequences, and 45% to 65% of those were seen once. The leading ten clones occupy approximately 38% of the sample. On this clonotype: Its antigen target is currently unknown. Per-base quality was not reported, and no clone a single base away is much larger than it.

This TCR came from a female donor with esophageal squamous cell carcinoma. The chain is encoded by TRBV7-6 joined to TRBJ2-7; too little of a D gene remains to name it. The J call is doubtful: the DNA matches TRBJ1-2 better. The sample was esophageal tumor tissue. The CDR3 amino acid sequence is: CASSLGGRDYGYTF. In nucleotide form, the sequence is TGTGCCAGCAGCCTCGGAGGCCGAGACTATGGCTACACCTTC.